Presented here are 26 T cell receptor beta chains from one specimen sequenced in a study of tumor and adjacent non-tumor tissue in lung cancer. RNA was extracted from bulk tissue without any cell sorting. More than 3 cm separated this lung sample from the edge of the tumor. TCRbeta libraries were built with three rounds of nested PCR, modified from ARM-PCR. One entry per CDR3 protein results from TCRdb running MiXCR on the multiplex PCR reads. Of tens of thousands of distinct CDR3 sequences listed, approximately 59% are singletons. The sequenced material came from distant non-tumor lung tissue. Receptors were obtained from a woman between 40 and 50 years old with non-small cell lung cancer.

As for this clonotype: This sequence may be a read error, since a much larger clone differs from it by one base. The chain recombines TRBV5-4 with TRBJ2-5, with no clear D. The germline gives CDR1 SGHNT, CDR2 YYREEE (reference sequence). The CDR3 length is 14 residues. Here the CDR3 reads CSSSFGHTQETQYF. The DNA of the CDR3 is TGTTCCAGCAGCTTTGGCCACACCCAAGAGACCCAGTACTTC.

Remarks on this clonotype: Germline and junction disagree at one end, which may indicate a read error. CDR3 amino acids: CASNLEGRGIAEKLFF. CDR3 nucleotides: TGCGCCAGCAACTTGGAAGGGAGGGGGATCGCCGAAAAACTGTTTTTT. This chain joins TRBV5-1 and TRBJ1-4; weak D call: TRBD1 (6 bases). The CDR3 runs 16 residues. The germline V gene has CDR1 SGHRS and CDR2 YFSETQ.

This clonotype was counted many times. The chain employs TRBV29-1 and TRBJ1-2; TRBD1 aligns across 9 bases. The germline V gene encodes CDR1 SQVTM and CDR2 ANQGSEA. The CDR3 sequence is 12 residues long. V lost 3 bases to trimming and J lost 9 bases; unmatched junction nucleotides: 5. Written as DNA, the CDR3 is TGCAGCGTTGAGGGGACAGGGAATAGCTACACCTTC. It specifies CSVEGTGNSYTF.

Notes on this clonotype: The junction and the germline gene differ at one end; a read error may be behind it. The rearrangement joins TRBV4-1 to TRBJ2-1; D possibly corresponds to TRBD1 (5 bases). This CDR3 has 18 residues. The germline CDR1 and CDR2 sequences are MGHRA and YSYEKL. This CDR3 reads CTSSRLSPRLGQHNEQFF. CDR3 bases: TGCACCAGCAGCCGTCTAAGCCCTCGACTGGGGCAACACAATGAGCAGTTCTTC.

This clonotype came up once. At one of its ends the junction is not consistent with the germline gene, which may arise from a read error. The rearrangement uses TRBV6-5 and TRBJ2-4; 7 nucleotides line up with TRBD1. This CDR3 comprises 16 residues. The germline V gene encodes CDR1 MNHEY and CDR2 SVGAGI. CDR3: CASSPNVLQGVDIQYF. CDR3 bases: TGTGCCAGCAGTCCCAACGTTCTCCAGGGGGTCGACATTCAGTATTTC.

The genes are TRBV30 and TRBJ2-3; D gene unclear. The CDR3 contains 11 residues. Per germline, CDR1 GTSNPN and CDR2 SVGIG (reference sequence). Trimming pared 5 bases from V and 3 bases from J, leaving 6 bases between. The CDR3 nucleotides read TGTGCCTGGGAGCAGACAGATACGCAGTATTTT. Amino acid sequence: CAWEQTDTQYF.

This clonotype was recorded at least ten times. The chain carries TRBV7-9 and TRBJ1-2, with 7 bases matching TRBD1. Germline V gives CDR1 SEHNR, CDR2 FQNEAQ (reference sequence). Trimming removed 5 bases from V and 8 bases from J; junction bases left unmatched: 26. The CDR3 contains 19 residues. For the CDR3, the DNA is TGTGCCAGCAGCATACTAAACAGGGGAAGTGAAGCCACCGGGGGGGGCTACACCTTC. It encodes CASSILNRGSEATGGGYTF.

Note on this clonotype: Because the CDR3 is missing its conserved closing phenylalanine or tryptophan, this is likely a read error. The limits of the CDR3 on the DNA are not certain, so only TCRdb's listed CDR3 is given. The genes are TRBV6-5 and TRBJ2-1; the DNA was not used to check the table's D call, TRBD1. The CDR3 numbers 15 amino acids, ends counted. The germline V gene has CDR1 MNHEY and CDR2 SVGAGI. The CDR3 protein is CASSYRAGVVNEQFL.

This clonotype has only a few counts. This clone may be a read error of a much larger clone one base away. The chain recombines TRBV6-5 with TRBJ1-2, with TRBD1 matching 10 bases. CDR3 size: 17 residues. Germline V gene data show CDR1 as MNHEY and CDR2 as SVGAGI. CDR3 in DNA: TGTGCCAGCAGTCCCGGGACAGGGGAGCTCGCTAACTATGACTACACCTTC. Translated, it gives CASSPGTGELANYDYTF.

To note about this clonotype: This sequence may be a read error, since a much larger clone differs from it by one base. The chain links TRBV5-1 to TRBJ1-2; D gene unclear. The CDR3 contains 15 residues. Germline lookup yields CDR1 SGHRS and CDR2 YFSETQ. The CDR3 region is CASSLASDYGSGYIF. CDR3 sequence (DNA): TGCGCCAGCAGCTTGGCGTCGGACTATGGAAGTGGCTACATCTTC.

Notes on this clonotype: This may come from a read error, since a much larger clone is one base off. The V and J genes are TRBV4-2 and TRBJ1-2, with no clear D. Germline V gives CDR1 LGHNA, CDR2 YNFKEQ. This CDR3 comprises 13 residues. Between the trimmed V and J ends, which lost 3 bases and 4 bases, there was a span of 9 bases. Here the CDR3 DNA reads TGTGCCAGCAGCCATGGGCAGCTCTATGGCTACACCTTC. Translated: CASSHGQLYGYTF.

This clonotype came up many times. The chain links TRBV14 to TRBJ2-3, with TRBD2 identical over 9 bases. The CDR3 spans 21 residues. The germline V gene has CDR1 SGHDN and CDR2 FVKESK. J was trimmed by 0 bases and V by 4 bases; bases with no gene match: 20. CDR3 in amino acids: CASSPTLRLAGLPPSTDTQYF. CDR3 in DNA: TGTGCCAGCAGCCCCACCCTTCGTCTAGCGGGACTCCCCCCTAGCACAGATACGCAGTATTTT.

As to this clonotype: This may be a read error: a much more frequent sequence differs by one nucleotide. This chain joins TRBV12-3 or TRBV12-4 and TRBJ1-5; D perhaps matches TRBD1 (5 bases). CDR3 size: 12 residues. Trimming removed 4 bases from V and 9 bases from J, with 10 bases in between. The CDR3 region is CASSSGTLPQHF. The DNA for the CDR3 is TGTGCCAGCAGTTCAGGGACGCTGCCCCAGCATTTT.

Regarding this clonotype: In this CDR3 the conserved last residue, phenylalanine or tryptophan, is missing, so a read error is likely. This sequence joins TRBV12-3 or TRBV12-4 and TRBJ1-2, with a possible D match to TRBD1 (5 bases). The CDR3 extends over 15 amino acids. Trimming cost V 6 bases and J 6 bases, with 20 bases left between them. This CDR3 is CASRPGTGLGNGYTI. CDR3 in DNA: TGTGCCAGCAGGCCCGGAACAGGACTTGGGAATGGCTACACCATC.

Details on this clonotype: This is likely a read error, given that the CDR3 carries no conserved phenylalanine or tryptophan at its end. The V call is TRBV11-2, the J call TRBJ1-2, with TRBD1 as a possible D gene (5 bases). The CDR3 sequence is 16 residues long. Germline CDR1 reads SGHAT; CDR2 reads FQNNGV. V lost 5 bases to trimming and J lost 4 bases, with 20 bases between them. DNA for the CDR3: TGTGCCAGCAGCCCGGCCCTTTCAGACAGAGGCTATGGCTACACCTTA. It specifies CASSPALSDRGYGYTL.

This clonotype was seen repeatedly, ten times or more. The chain carries TRBV5-1 and TRBJ1-3; maybe TRBD1 (5 bases). The CDR3 spans 16 residues. Germline values: CDR1 SGHRS, CDR2 YFSETQ. V was trimmed by 4 bases and J by 0 bases, leaving 14 bases between them. CDR3 sequence: CASSPGRPSSGNTIYF. DNA of the CDR3: TGCGCCAGCAGCCCGGGACGGCCTAGCTCTGGAAACACCATATATTTT.

This clonotype was observed a few times. This chain uses TRBV20-1 with TRBJ2-7; 8 bases are a match to TRBD2. The germline V gene has CDR1 DFQATT and CDR2 SNEGSKA (reference sequence). The V segment lost 0 bases and the J segment 5 bases; nucleotides outside the gene matches: 6. This CDR3 has 14 residues. Here the CDR3 reads CSARDVRGANEQYF. The CDR3 DNA is TGCAGTGCTAGAGATGTGCGGGGGGCTAACGAGCAGTACTTC.

This clonotype came up many times. V gene TRBV6-2 or TRBV6-3 combines with J gene TRBJ2-2; perhaps D is TRBD1 or TRBD2 (5 bases each). Germline V gives CDR1 MNHEY, CDR2 SVGEGT. Trimming took off 2 bases at V and 5 bases at J, with 9 bases between the two ends. This CDR3 has 14 amino acids. The CDR3 coding sequence is TGTGCCAGCAGTTACGGCAGGGAGACCGGGGAGCTGTTTTTT. Its translation: CASSYGRETGELFF.

This clonotype was recorded many times. The chain has TRBV12-3 or TRBV12-4 and TRBJ1-3, with 8 bases lining up with TRBD1. The V and J ends lost 5 bases and 3 bases, in that order; junction bases with no gene match: 9. The CDR3 totals 16 residues. This CDR3 reads CASSGGQGSYGNTIYF. The DNA of the CDR3 is TGTGCCAGCAGTGGCGGACAGGGTAGTTATGGAAACACCATATATTTT.

As to this clonotype: The germline gene is not matched at one end of the junction; a read error may be the cause. The chain employs TRBV11-2 and TRBJ2-1; 9 nucleotides match TRBD2. The CDR3 is made up of 13 amino acids. Germline V gives CDR1 SGHAT, CDR2 FQNNGV. The CDR3 is CVSSRTSVNEEFF. CDR3 in DNA: TGTGTCAGCAGCCGGACTAGCGTGAATGAGGAGTTCTTC.

The CDR3 nucleotides are TGTGCCAGCAGCTCGGAGGGGACTAGCGGGGCCAATGTGCGGTTCTTC. Encoded protein: CASSSEGTSGANVRFF. The rearrangement uses TRBV11-3 and TRBJ2-1; 13 bases are a match to TRBD2. Germline V CDR1 and CDR2: SGHNT, YENEEA. Unmatched junction bases numbered 15, after V lost 4 bases and J lost 15 bases. The CDR3 runs 16 residues.

This clonotype occurred a few times. J is TRBJ1-1 and V is TRBV20-1; D is uncertain. Looked up from germline, CDR1 is DFQATT and CDR2 is SNEGSKA (reference sequence). The CDR3 runs to 13 residues. The V end was cut by 0 bases, the J end by 4 bases, with 9 bases between. The chain's CDR3 is CSARDSRLTEAFF. In nucleotides, the CDR3 is TGCAGTGCTAGAGATTCACGGCTCACTGAAGCTTTCTTT.

Concerning this clonotype itself: A junction boundary mismatches the germline segment, possibly from a read error. The gene calls are TRBV6-6 and TRBJ1-4; D unclear. The CDR3 contains 11 residues. CDR1 and CDR2 from the germline V gene are MNHNY and SVGAGI (reference sequence). Written as DNA, the CDR3 is TGTGCCAACAGTTCTGGAATGGGGCTGTTTTTT. This codes for CANSSGMGLFF.

The rearrangement joins TRBV11-3 to TRBJ2-7; no firm D call. CDR1 is SGHNT and CDR2 is YENEEA in the germline V gene. With 5 bases removed from V and 4 bases from J, the gap between germline ends came to 15 bases. CDR3 length: 14 amino acids. CDR3 sequence: CASSPSLHSYEQYF. The CDR3 region has the DNA TGTGCCAGCAGCCCCAGTTTGCACTCATACGAGCAGTACTTC.

The sample holds one count of this clonotype. The conserved phenylalanine or tryptophan is not found at the CDR3 terminus, so this likely reflects a read error. This chain uses TRBV28 with TRBJ1-2; D possibly corresponds to TRBD1 (5 bases). CDR1 and CDR2 from the germline V gene are MDHEN and SYDVKM. V was shortened by 7 bases and J by 8 bases, with 17 bases between the two germline ends. This CDR3 contains 13 residues. CDR3 in DNA: TGTGCCAGCACGGGACCCGAACCGTGGGGCTACACCTTA. This gives the protein CASTGPEPWGYTL.

Regarding this clonotype: A junction end diverges from the germline sequence, so it may reflect a read error. The chain carries TRBV7-9 and TRBJ2-2; D tentatively reads TRBD1 or TRBD2 (5 bases each). Germline-derived CDR1 and CDR2 are SEHNR and FQNEAQ (reference sequence). CDR3 length: 14 amino acids. CDR3 loop: CVSSFRDVPGELFF. CDR3 in DNA: TGTGTCAGCAGCTTCCGGGACGTGCCCGGGGAGCTGTTTTTT.